These 30 T cell receptor beta chains were sequenced from one sample in a study of blood T cell repertoires in COVID-19 (TCRdb year 2020). Library creation used the immunoSEQ multiplex PCR assay. The clones in this table, taken by TCRdb from immuneACCESS, are in-frame only. Not every clone is retained; where verified, under half of the shortfall comes from an unresolved V gene, and the cause of the rest is unknown. The sample yields 25,000 to 30,000 clones; roughly nine tenths were counted once. The ten largest clones represent roughly 2.6% of the sample. Sequenced: peripheral blood. The receptor set was obtained from a human donor in a cohort sampled during active COVID-19.

This clone appeared once. The chain combines TRBV24-1 with TRBJ2-3, with 12 bases that match TRBD2. Trimming took 5 bases from V and 3 from J; bases not matched to a gene: 8. The V gene's germline CDR1 is KGHDR and CDR2 SFDVKD. There are 17 residues in the CDR3. This CDR3 reads CATSGPSSGGGTDTQYF. The CDR3 bases are TGTGCCACCAGTGGGCCCTCTAGCGGGGGGGGGACAGATACGCAGTATTTT.

The chain links TRBV6-5 to TRBJ1-5; D is ambiguous. The CDR3 is made up of 12 amino acids. Germline CDR1 is MNHEY and CDR2 is SVGAGI. Trimming pared 9 bases from V and 6 bases from J, leaving 12 bases between. CDR3 bases: TGTGCCAGTAGCCGGATGGGTCAGCCCCAGCATTTT. It translates to CASSRMGQPQHF.

This chain links TRBV6-5 with TRBJ2-7; weak D call: TRBD2 (6 bases). Germline CDR1 MNHEY, CDR2 SVGAGI. Trimming shortened V by 7 bases and J by 5 bases, and 21 bases separated the two germline ends. The CDR3 covers 15 residues. CDR3 coding DNA: TGTGCCAGCACCACATACCGGGACTTCCGCCACGAGCAGTACTTC. Its protein is CASTTYRDFRHEQYF.

The gene calls are TRBV21-1 and TRBJ1-3; the table assigns TRBD1, which was not confirmed against the DNA. TRBV21-1 is a pseudogene locus. The CDR3 is 14 residues long. As DNA, the CDR3 is TGTGCCAGCAGCACGTCGACAGAGACGCACACCATATATTTT. It yields the protein CASSTSTETHTIYF.

CDR3 amino acids: CAISAGTGGNQPQHF. The DNA for the CDR3 is TGTGCCATCAGCGCCGGGACAGGGGGCAATCAGCCCCAGCATTTT. The V gene is TRBV10-3, the J gene TRBJ1-5; 10 bases match TRBD1. The germline V gene has CDR1 ENHRY and CDR2 SYGVKD. This CDR3 has 15 amino acids. After removal of 6 bases from V and 2 bases from J, the junction contained 4 bases not matched to a gene.

The V gene is TRBV5-8, the J gene TRBJ1-1; 9 bases align to TRBD1. The ends lost 0 bases at V and 4 bases at J; junction bases unmatched: 10. Germline CDR1 SGHTS, CDR2 YDEGEE. This CDR3 comprises 17 residues. CDR3 region: CASSLEWGQGLGTEAFF. The CDR3 nucleotides are TGTGCCAGCAGCTTGGAGTGGGGACAGGGTCTTGGCACTGAAGCTTTCTTT.

This sequence joins TRBV19 and TRBJ1-5; no firm D call. Germline lookup yields CDR1 LNHDA and CDR2 SQIVND (reference sequence). The CDR3 spans 13 residues. Trimming removed 4 bases at V and 2 bases at J, with 6 bases between. The CDR3 bases are TGTGCCAGTAGTAGGTCGGGCAATCAGCCCCAGCATTTT. It is translated as CASSRSGNQPQHF.

This chain uses TRBV7-3 with TRBJ2-5; weak D call: TRBD1 (6 bases). Trimming took off 0 bases at V and 2 bases at J, with 7 bases between the two ends. CDR3 length: 14 residues. Germline CDR1 SGHTA, CDR2 FQGTGA. In nucleotides, the CDR3 is TGTGCCAGCAGCTTAACAGGGACACAAGAGACCCAGTACTTC. Encoded protein: CASSLTGTQETQYF.

V gene TRBV10-3 combines with J gene TRBJ2-1; 9 nucleotides agree with TRBD2. Germline V gene data show CDR1 as ENHRY and CDR2 as SYGVKD. The CDR3 extends over 15 amino acids. The trim removed 4 bases at V and 8 bases at J, leaving 9 bases unmatched. The CDR3 DNA follows: TGTGCCATCAGTGGGGGACTAGCAAGAGGAGATGAGCAGTTCTTC. Amino acid sequence: CAISGGLARGDEQFF.

The chain joins TRBV6-5 to TRBJ1-1, with D possibly TRBD1 on 6 matching bases. The germline CDR1 and CDR2 sequences are MNHEY and SVGAGI. V was clipped by 10 bases and J by 3 bases, with 12 bases between them. The CDR3 loop spans 12 amino acids. DNA for the CDR3: TGTGCCATCTTGGACAGATACACTGAAGCTTTCTTT. Translated, it gives CAILDRYTEAFF.

The chain uses TRBV5-1 and TRBJ2-5; 7 bases are shared with TRBD1. Germline CDR1 reads SGHRS; CDR2 reads YFSETQ. This CDR3 has 15 residues. V lost 4 bases to trimming and J lost 6 bases; unmatched junction nucleotides: 12. The CDR3 DNA follows: TGCGCCAGCAGCCAAAATCGAGGGGGCTTGAAGACCCAGTACTTC. This gives the protein CASSQNRGGLKTQYF.

The CDR3, as DNA: TGTGCCAGCAGTGAAGCAGGACAGGGCACCTACGAGCAGTACTTC. As protein: CASSEAGQGTYEQYF. The chain carries TRBV6-1 and TRBJ2-7; 8 bases are a match to TRBD1. Germline CDR1 is MNHNS and CDR2 is SASEGT. There are 15 residues in the CDR3. The V and J ends lost 0 bases and 2 bases, in that order; junction bases with no gene match: 3.

The chain recombines TRBV5-4 with TRBJ2-1; D is possibly TRBD2 (7 bases). Germline lookup yields CDR1 SGHNT and CDR2 YYREEE (reference sequence). The CDR3 has 16 residues. V lost 0 bases to trimming and J lost 4 bases, with 14 bases between them. The CDR3: CASSLVGRGAYNEQFF. The CDR3 DNA follows: TGTGCCAGCAGCTTGGTCGGCCGGGGGGCGTACAATGAGCAGTTCTTC. Full variable domain (rest looked up from reference TRBV5-4 and TRBJ2-1): ETGVTQSPTHLIKTRGQQVTLRCSSQSGHNTVSWYQQALGQGPQFIFQYYREEENGRGNFPPRFSGLQFPNYSSELNVNALELDDSALYLCASSLVGRGAYNEQFFGPGTRLTVL.

The rearrangement joins TRBV14 to TRBJ1-3; no clear D. Germline CDR1 is SGHDN and CDR2 is FVKESK. Trimming left V 5 bases short and J 0 bases short, with 20 bases between. The CDR3 length is 18 residues. The DNA of the CDR3 is TGTGCCAGCAGCGAAGGAATCGGTATCGAGTTCTCTGGAAACACCATATATTTT. It is translated as CASSEGIGIEFSGNTIYF.

The V and J genes are TRBV2 and TRBJ1-4; 7 nucleotides match TRBD1. With V trimmed by 3 bases and J by 10 bases, 8 bases remained unmatched. Germline V gene data show CDR1 as SNHLY and CDR2 as FYNNEI. This CDR3 has 14 residues. Written as DNA, the CDR3 is TGTGCCAGCAGTGACTCCAGGGGGTTCATAAAACTGTTTTTT. Translation: CASSDSRGFIKLFF.

The chain employs TRBV7-6 and TRBJ1-1; TRBD1 matches at 8 bases. Trimming removed 4 bases from V and 4 bases from J; junction bases left unmatched: 5. The length of the CDR3 is 14 residues. Germline V gene data show CDR1 as SGHVS and CDR2 as FNYEAQ. The CDR3: CASSSRTGSTEAFF. The CDR3 DNA sequence: TGTGCCAGCAGCTCAAGGACAGGGAGCACTGAAGCTTTCTTT.

This clone has only a few counts. V is TRBV7-3 and J is TRBJ1-2; TRBD1 matches at 9 bases. Germline loops: CDR1 SGHTA, CDR2 FQGTGA. The CDR3 is made up of 13 amino acids. Losses at the gene ends were 5 bases for V and 7 bases for J; bases not matched to a gene: 5. In DNA, the CDR3 is TGTGCCAGCAGCCCGATACAGGGGGCTGGCTACACCTTC. Its translation: CASSPIQGAGYTF.

This rearrangement joins TRBV10-1 to TRBJ2-3; D call uncertain. Trimming took off 9 bases at V and 2 bases at J, with 18 bases between the two ends. This CDR3 contains 15 residues. Germline CDR1 is WNHNN and CDR2 is SYGVQD (reference sequence). CDR3 region: CASNQYVRYTDTQYF. CDR3 DNA sequence: TGCGCCAGTAACCAGTACGTCCGATACACAGATACGCAGTATTTT.

The chain links TRBV6-6 to TRBJ2-2, with TRBD1 matching over 10 bases. The CDR3 length is 14 residues. Unmatched junction bases numbered 3, after V lost 5 bases and J lost 6 bases. The V gene's germline CDR1 is MNHNY and CDR2 SVGAGI (reference sequence). CDR3 nucleotides: TGTGCCAGCAGTGCCGACAGGGGGCCCGGGGAGCTGTTTTTT. Residues: CASSADRGPGELFF.

This chain connects TRBV7-9 to TRBJ1-1, with a tentative D call TRBD1 (6 bases). Germline CDR1 and CDR2: SEHNR and FQNEAQ (reference sequence). The CDR3 loop spans 14 amino acids. The V end lost 3 bases, the J end lost 0 bases, and 8 bases lay between the germline ends. CDR3 in amino acids: CASSFQGMNTEAFF. CDR3 nucleotides: TGTGCCAGCAGCTTTCAGGGGATGAACACTGAAGCTTTCTTT. The whole variable domain, remainder taken from reference TRBV7-9 and TRBJ1-1, is DTGVSQNPRHKITKRGQNVTFRCDPISEHNRLYWYRQTLGQGPEFLTYFQNEAQLEKSRLLSDRFSAERPKGSFSTLEIQRTEQGDSAMYLCASSFQGMNTEAFFGQGTRLTVV.

The genes are TRBV6-6 and TRBJ1-1, with D perhaps TRBD1 (6 bases). The CDR3 length is 13 residues. V was trimmed by 8 bases and J by 0 bases, leaving 10 bases between them. The germline V gene has CDR1 MNHNY and CDR2 SVGAGI (reference sequence). The CDR3: CASDQGLNTEAFF. The CDR3 bases are TGTGCCAGCGATCAGGGGTTGAACACTGAAGCTTTCTTT.

The chain recombines TRBV9 with TRBJ2-3, with unresolved D. Germline V gene sequence: CDR1 SGDLS, CDR2 YYNGEE. CDR3 length equals 13 residues. Between the trimmed V and J ends, which lost 4 bases and 1 base, there was a span of 7 bases. CDR3 DNA: TGTGCCAGCAGCCGCCCAGGCACAGATACGCAGTATTTT. Amino acid sequence: CASSRPGTDTQYF.

This clone was detected once. The rearrangement joins TRBV7-8 to TRBJ2-5; D is ambiguous. Per germline, CDR1 SGHVS and CDR2 FQNEAQ. With 9 bases removed from V and 1 base from J, the gap between germline ends came to 12 bases. This CDR3 is 13 amino acids long. The chain's CDR3 is CASRFRVQETQYF. CDR3 bases: TGTGCCAGTCGGTTTCGGGTCCAAGAGACCCAGTACTTC. The full variable domain, in which reference TRBV7-8 and TRBJ2-5 provide the parts outside the CDR3, is GAGVSQSPRYKVAKRGQDVALRCDPISGHVSLFWYQQALGQGPEFLTYFQNEAQLDKSGLPSDRFFAERPEGSVSTLKIQRTQQEDSAVYLCASRFRVQETQYFGPGTRLLVL.

The chain recombines TRBV4-2 with TRBJ2-3, with D possibly matching TRBD2 (6 bases). Germline CDR1 reads LGHNA; CDR2 reads YNFKEQ. V shed 0 bases and J shed 3 bases, with 10 bases lying between them. The CDR3 is made up of 15 amino acids. The CDR3 coding sequence is TGTGCCAGCAGCCAAGAAACGGGGGAGACAGATACGCAGTATTTT. It translates to CASSQETGETDTQYF.

V is TRBV7-2 and J is TRBJ1-6; D is perhaps TRBD1 (6 bases). The V end was cut by 5 bases, the J end by 12 bases, with 17 bases between. CDR1 is SGHTA and CDR2 is FQGNSA in the germline V gene. This CDR3 has 14 amino acids. CDR3 sequence (DNA): TGTGCCAGCAGCCCACAGGGCGCTGATTTACCCCTCCACTTT. It codes for CASSPQGADLPLHF.

The V and J genes are TRBV7-2 and TRBJ1-1; D remains ambiguous. CDR1 and CDR2 from the germline V gene are SGHTA and FQGNSA. Deletions cut 4 bases from V and 1 base from J, with 10 bases between. The CDR3 is 14 residues long. CDR3 bases: TGTGCCAGCAGCTCCCCCCCCGGGAACACTGAAGCTTTCTTT. The encoded protein is CASSSPPGNTEAFF. Drawing the rest from reference TRBV7-2 and TRBJ1-1, the complete variable domain is GAGVSQSPSNKVTEKGKDVELRCDPISGHTALYWYRQSLGQGLEFLIYFQGNSAPDKSGLPSDRFSAERTGGSVSTLTIQRTQQEDSAVYLCASSSPPGNTEAFFGQGTRLTVV.

The rearrangement uses TRBV4-3 and TRBJ2-1, with D perhaps TRBD2 (5 bases). V was pared by 0 bases and J by 0 bases, with 9 bases between. The CDR3 runs 16 residues. The germline V gene has CDR1 LGHNA and CDR2 YSLEER. The CDR3 nucleotides read TGCGCCAGCAGCCAAGATAGAGCGGTCTCCTACAATGAGCAGTTCTTC. Translation gives CASSQDRAVSYNEQFF.

The chain is built from TRBV4-2 and TRBJ1-5; 7 bases map to TRBD1. J lost 6 bases, V lost 1 base, and 6 bases had no gene match. CDR1 LGHNA and CDR2 YNFKEQ come from the germline V gene. The CDR3 length is 15 residues. The CDR3: CASSQAGRGSQPQHF. The CDR3 nucleotides are TGTGCCAGCAGCCAAGCGGGCAGGGGGAGTCAGCCCCAGCATTTT.

The rearrangement joins TRBV2 to TRBJ2-7, with D perhaps matching TRBD1 (6 bases). The germline V and J ends were trimmed by 8 bases and 2 bases, with 13 bases remaining between them. Germline CDR1 SNHLY, CDR2 FYNNEI. The CDR3 loop spans 13 amino acids. The CDR3 is CASCTGSTYEQYF. Here the CDR3 DNA reads TGTGCCAGCTGTACAGGGTCCACCTACGAGCAGTACTTC.

The chain has TRBV5-4 and TRBJ1-1; 9 bases line up with TRBD1. The J segment lost 5 bases and the V segment lost 2 bases, leaving 10 bases of the junction unmatched. Germline V gene data show CDR1 as SGHNT and CDR2 as YYREEE (reference sequence). The CDR3 runs to 16 residues. DNA of the CDR3: TGTGCCAGCAGCTTTGGGACAGGGAAGTTGGGGACTGAAGCTTTCTTT. This sequence encodes CASSFGTGKLGTEAFF.